The present entry profiles one T cell receptor beta chain with its context. Its target antigen remains unknown. There are no base qualities to consult, and no much larger clone falls within one base. This entry is derived from a study of PD-1 blockade in classical Hodgkin lymphoma (TCRdb year 2020). The study in broad terms: Nivolumab dosing was 3 mg/kg intravenously every 2 weeks, continuing until either disease progression or unacceptable toxicity. A peripheral blood immune signature of response to PD-1 blockade in classical Hodgkin lymphoma was defined using TCR beta sequencing and CyTOF. Overall results and qualifications from the work: Trial patients achieving complete response had baseline diversity similar to newly diagnosed patients, whereas partial responders and progressors had significantly lower diversity. By C4D1, a significant rise was seen in CD4+ TCR diversity but not in CD8+ TCR diversity (p=0.0027 vs p=0.16), and the rise was most apparent among complete responders (p=0.02). Newly diagnosed patients were reported to have lower baseline TCR diversity than healthy donors, and relapsed/refractory patients were reported to have lower baseline TCR diversity still. Patients starting nivolumab less than 1 year after ASCT had lower diversity and were excluded from later analyses to avoid confounding by immune reconstitution. The study was limited to a single clinical trial cohort, and causes of repertoire differences, possibly disease activity or prior therapy, remained undefined.

The Qiagen DNeasy kit was used to extract genomic DNA both from unsorted PBMCs and from the negatively selected CD4+ and CD8+ fractions. TCR beta CDR3 regions were amplified by immunoSEQ multiplex PCR using primers annealing to V and J segments. A synthetic immune receptor repertoire was used to minimize amplification bias, and remaining bias was computationally removed after sequencing. The original methods were these. Custom Python scripts were used to quantify repertoire diversity as the Shannon entropy index. Unsorted, CD4+ and CD8+ repertoires were examined separately, except in combined analyses, for which CD4+ and CD8+ sequences were merged in silico. Clonal expansion was defined as at least a 2-fold frequency increase after treatment relative to C1D1, with a pseudocount of 0.5 for undetected baseline clones. Singleton clones were defined as clones with 0 or 1 copy at C1D1, and non-singleton clones were defined as clones with 2 or more copies. Clones expanded in unsorted samples were labelled as CD4+, CD8+ or unknown by matching protein sequences in sorted samples from the same patient. Diversity changes from C1D1 to C4D1 were tested in paired samples using Wilcoxon tests. What TCRdb holds here is the immuneACCESS table cut down to in-frame rearrangements. Part of the clones is not present; checked against another copy, under half of the missing clones reflect an unresolved V gene, and the others are unexplained. D and trimming come from the DNA, and the V and J calls and clone size come from that table. The sample table contains 19,000 or so clones; only one count was recorded for about 85% of them. The top ten hold roughly 15% of the sample.

The time point label, read with the paper, signifies: cycle 4 day 1 (C4D1), after less than seven weeks of nivolumab. Every trial patient had relapsed after autologous stem cell transplantation, and cohorts A, B and C differed in prior brentuximab vedotin exposure. The trial cohort included 55 to 65 patients with relapsed/refractory classical Hodgkin lymphoma, and each patient had a best overall response of complete response, partial response or progressive disease. In the multi-cohort phase II CheckMate 205 trial, trial patients received single-agent nivolumab. An independent review committee assessed best overall response by applying the 2007 International Working Group response criteria. PBMCs from the trial were collected at three points: immediately before nivolumab initiation (C1D1), and during therapy at cycle 2 day 1 and cycle 4 day 1. Peripheral blood was collected in 8 mL Vacutainer Cell Preparation Tubes, from which PBMCs were isolated by centrifugation and then cryopreserved.

According to the germline V gene (reference sequence), CDR1 reads MNHEY and CDR2 reads SMNVEV. Relative to germline, V is missing 10 bases and J is missing 7 bases, with 6 bases of the junction outside any gene match. The CDR3 sequence holds 12 residues, the cysteine and phenylalanine included. CDR3 DNA only is kept here, 36 bases in frame from base 1. The clonotype originates from a human donor with classical Hodgkin lymphoma. This specimen was peripheral blood mononuclear cells (PBMCs), taken before the fourth cycle of nivolumab. This chain joins TRBV27 to TRBJ1-2, and 10 junctional nucleotides match TRBD1. The nucleotides read TGTGCCACCCGGGACAGGGGATTTGGCTACACCTTC. Translated, it reads CATRDRGFGYTF.